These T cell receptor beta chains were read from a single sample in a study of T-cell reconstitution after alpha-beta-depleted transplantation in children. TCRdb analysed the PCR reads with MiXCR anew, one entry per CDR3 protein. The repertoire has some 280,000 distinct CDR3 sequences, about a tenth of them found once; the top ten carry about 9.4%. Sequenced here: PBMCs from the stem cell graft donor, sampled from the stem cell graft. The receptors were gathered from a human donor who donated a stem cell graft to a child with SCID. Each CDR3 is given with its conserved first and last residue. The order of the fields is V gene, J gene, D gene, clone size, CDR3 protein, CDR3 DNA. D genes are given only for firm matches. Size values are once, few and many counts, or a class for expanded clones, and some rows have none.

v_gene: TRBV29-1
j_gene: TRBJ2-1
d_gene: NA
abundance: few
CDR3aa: CSVAQGTKNEQFF
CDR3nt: TGCAGCGTTGCCCAGGGGACTAAGAATGAGCAGTTCTTC

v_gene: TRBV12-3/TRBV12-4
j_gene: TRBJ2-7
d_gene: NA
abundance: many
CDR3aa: CASSLKVNYEQYF
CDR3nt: TGTGCCAGCAGTTTAAAGGTCAACTACGAGCAGTACTTC

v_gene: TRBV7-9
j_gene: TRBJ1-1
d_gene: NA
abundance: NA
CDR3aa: CASSLSRQNTEAFF
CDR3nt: TGTGCCAGCAGCTTATCTAGGCAGAACACTGAAGCTTTCTTT

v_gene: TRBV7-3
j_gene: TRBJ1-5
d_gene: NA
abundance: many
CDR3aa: CASSPRGNQPQHF
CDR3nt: TGTGCCAGCAGCCCAAGGGGCAATCAGCCCCAGCATTTT

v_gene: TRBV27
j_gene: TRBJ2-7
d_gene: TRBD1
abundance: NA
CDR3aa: CASTAGGREQYF
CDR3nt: TGTGCCAGCACGGCAGGGGGTAGGGAGCAGTACTTC

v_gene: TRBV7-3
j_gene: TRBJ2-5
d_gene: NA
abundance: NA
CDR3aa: CASSLNRQETQYF
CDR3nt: TGTGCCAGCAGCTTAAACAGGCAAGAGACCCAGTACTTC

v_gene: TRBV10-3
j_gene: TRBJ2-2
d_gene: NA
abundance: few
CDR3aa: CAIKQETGELFF
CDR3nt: TGTGCCATCAAACAGGAAACCGGGGAGCTGTTTTTT

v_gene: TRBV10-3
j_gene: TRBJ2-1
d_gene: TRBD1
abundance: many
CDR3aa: CAISELRDREGSYNEQFF
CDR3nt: TGTGCCATCAGTGAGCTAAGGGACAGGGAGGGCTCCTACAATGAGCAGTTCTTC

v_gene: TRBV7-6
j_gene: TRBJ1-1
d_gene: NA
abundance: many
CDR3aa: CASSPTGIEAFF
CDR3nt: TGTGCCAGCAGCCCCACAGGAATTGAAGCTTTCTTT

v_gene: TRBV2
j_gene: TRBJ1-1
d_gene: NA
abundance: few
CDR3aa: CASDRGTQKPEAFF
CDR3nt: TGTGCCAGCGATCGCGGGACACAGAAACCCGAAGCTTTCTTT

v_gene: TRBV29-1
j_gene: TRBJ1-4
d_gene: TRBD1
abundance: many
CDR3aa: CSVEQGAGGKLFF
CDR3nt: TGCAGCGTTGAACAGGGGGCTGGTGGAAAACTGTTTTTT

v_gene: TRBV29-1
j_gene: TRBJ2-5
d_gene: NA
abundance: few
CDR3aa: CSVEEQGSQETQYF
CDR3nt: TGCAGCGTTGAAGAACAGGGATCCCAGGAGACCCAGTACTTC

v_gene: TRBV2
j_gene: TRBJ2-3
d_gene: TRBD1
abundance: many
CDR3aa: CASSVDRASTDTQYF
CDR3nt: TGTGCCAGCAGCGTCGACAGGGCTAGCACAGATACGCAGTATTTT

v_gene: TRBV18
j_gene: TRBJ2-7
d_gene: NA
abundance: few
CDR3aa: CASSPQTPSEQYF
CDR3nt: TGTGCCAGCTCACCACAGACACCTAGCGAGCAGTACTTC

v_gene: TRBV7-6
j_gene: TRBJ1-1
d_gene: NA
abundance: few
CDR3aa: CASSPSPAGMNTEAFF
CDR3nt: TGTGCCAGCAGCCCATCCCCAGCAGGGATGAACACTGAAGCTTTCTTT

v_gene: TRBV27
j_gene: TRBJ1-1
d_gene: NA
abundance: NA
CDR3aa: CASSLSGSGTEAFF
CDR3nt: TGTGCCAGCAGTTTATCAGGGTCGGGCACTGAAGCTTTCTTT

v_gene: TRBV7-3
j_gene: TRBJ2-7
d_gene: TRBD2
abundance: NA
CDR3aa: CASSLLAGAPYEQYF
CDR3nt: TGTGCCAGCAGCTTACTAGCGGGTGCCCCCTACGAGCAGTACTTC

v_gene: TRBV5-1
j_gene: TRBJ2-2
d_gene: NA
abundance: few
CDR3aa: CASSLYDRSGANTGELFF
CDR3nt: TGCGCCAGCAGCCTATATGACCGGTCAGGGGCGAACACCGGGGAGCTGTTTTTT

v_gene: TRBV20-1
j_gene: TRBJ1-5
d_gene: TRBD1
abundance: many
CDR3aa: CSASFDRDSNQPQHF
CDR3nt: TGCAGTGCTAGTTTTGACAGGGATAGCAATCAGCCCCAGCATTTT

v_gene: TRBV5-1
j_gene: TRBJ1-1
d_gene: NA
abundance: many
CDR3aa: CASSLAGGRQTEAFF
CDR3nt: TGCGCCAGCAGCTTGGCGGGGGGTAGGCAGACTGAAGCTTTCTTT

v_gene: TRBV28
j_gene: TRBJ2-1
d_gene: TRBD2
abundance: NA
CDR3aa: CASSLLLAGGYNEQFF
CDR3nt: TGTGCCAGCAGTTTGCTTCTAGCGGGGGGTTACAATGAGCAGTTCTTC

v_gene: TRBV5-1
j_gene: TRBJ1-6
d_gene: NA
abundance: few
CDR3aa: CASSLEQSRTNSPLHF
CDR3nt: TGCGCCAGCAGCTTGGAACAGAGCCGAACCAATTCACCCCTCCACTTT

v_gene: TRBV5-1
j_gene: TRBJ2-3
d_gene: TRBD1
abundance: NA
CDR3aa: CASSTRGQGAADTQYF
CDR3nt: TGCGCCAGCAGCACCCGCGGACAGGGGGCCGCAGATACGCAGTATTTT

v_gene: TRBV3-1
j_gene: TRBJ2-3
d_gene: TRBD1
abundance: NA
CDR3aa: CACSQEGTGTHTQYF
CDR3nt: TGTGCCTGCAGCCAAGAGGGGACAGGGACACATACGCAGTATTTT

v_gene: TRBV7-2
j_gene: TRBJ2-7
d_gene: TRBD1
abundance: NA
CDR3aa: CASSLAPPDRVHEQYF
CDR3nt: TGTGCCAGCAGCTTAGCGCCCCCGGACAGGGTCCACGAGCAGTACTTC